A single sample is the source of the 22 T cell receptor beta chains below, sequenced in a study of control samples from healthy donors and cancer patients (dated by TCRdb to between 2020 and 2021). The protocol used for the library was the immunoSEQ multiplex PCR assay. TCRdb took this table from immuneACCESS and kept in-frame rearrangements with V and J called. Such tables lack part of the clones; where checked against another copy, unresolved V genes explain under half of the gap, and the rest is unexplained. Present in this sample are 400,000 to 450,000 clones, over 75% of which were seen just once. The top ten clonotypes cover 5% to 8% of the sample. The sample comprised PBMCs. The source is a man aged 35 to 55 with head and neck cancer.

The rearrangement links TRBV28 to TRBJ2-2, with unresolved D. The CDR3 runs 13 residues. Germline CDR1 MDHEN, CDR2 SYDVKM. The ends were cut back, 6 bases at V and 3 bases at J, with 8 bases in the middle. In DNA, the CDR3 is TGTGCCAGCAGCCGTGGGGACACCGGGGAGCTGTTTTTT. This translates into CASSRGDTGELFF.

CDR3 region: CASSLTPSSYEQYF. The DNA of the CDR3 is TGTGCCAGCAGCTTGACACCGAGCTCCTACGAGCAGTACTTC. The genes are TRBV7-2 and TRBJ2-7; the D is unclear. Trimming stripped 3 bases from V and 0 bases from J, with 9 bases between. Germline lookup yields CDR1 SGHTA and CDR2 FQGNSA. This CDR3 region has 14 residues.

The V and J genes are TRBV4-2 and TRBJ2-7; 8 nucleotides align to TRBD2. The CDR3 is 15 amino acids. Trimming removed 3 bases from V and 3 bases from J; junction bases left unmatched: 7. The V gene's germline CDR1 is LGHNA and CDR2 YNFKEQ. The CDR3 nucleotides are TGTGCCAGCAGCCAGACTAGCGCGGGGAACTACGAGCAGTACTTC. Translating it yields CASSQTSAGNYEQYF.

The rearrangement links TRBV28 to TRBJ1-3; the D is unclear. Trimming left V 1 base short and J 5 bases short, with 6 bases between. CDR1 is MDHEN, CDR2 SYDVKM, per germline. There are 13 residues in the CDR3. The CDR3 DNA reads TGTGCCAGCAGTTTATTGCAGAGAAACACCATATATTTT. Its translation: CASSLLQRNTIYF. The full variable domain, with the rest looked up from reference TRBV28 and TRBJ1-3, is DVKVTQSSRYLVKRTGEKVFLECVQDMDHENMFWYRQDPGLGLRLIYFSYDVKMKEKGDIPEGYSVSREKKERFSLILESASTNQTSMYLCASSLLQRNTIYFGEGSWLTVV.

The V gene is TRBV7-8, the J gene TRBJ2-3, with D unclear. V was pared by 0 bases and J by 0 bases, with 10 bases between. Per the germline V gene, CDR1 is SGHVS and CDR2 is FQNEAQ. The CDR3 totals 16 residues. The CDR3 spells CASSLALPKSTDTQYF. CDR3 in DNA: TGTGCCAGCAGCTTAGCCCTTCCAAAGAGCACAGATACGCAGTATTTT.

This CDR3 is CASGRDLGERRYGYTF. The CDR3 DNA is TGTGCTTCGGGGCGAGACTTGGGGGAAAGAAGATATGGCTACACCTTC. This rearrangement joins TRBV27 to TRBJ1-2; perhaps TRBD1 as D (5 bases). The CDR3 contains 16 residues. Germline V gene data show CDR1 as MNHEY and CDR2 as SMNVEV (reference sequence).

This clone has just one count. This chain joins TRBV14 and TRBJ1-2, with D perhaps TRBD1 (6 bases). The CDR3 sequence is 14 residues long. The germline V gene encodes CDR1 SGHDN and CDR2 FVKESK. V lost 4 bases and J 4 bases, leaving 13 bases between the germline ends. The CDR3 protein is CASSPKGQVYGYTF. In DNA, the CDR3 is TGTGCCAGCAGCCCCAAGGGACAAGTCTATGGCTACACCTTC.

V gene TRBV7-9 combines with J gene TRBJ2-6, with TRBD1 matching over 7 bases. This CDR3 is 18 amino acids long. The germline V gene has CDR1 SEHNR and CDR2 FQNEAQ (reference sequence). After removal of 3 bases from V and 1 base from J, the junction contained 9 bases not matched to a gene. The CDR3: CASSFPTGAISGANVLTF. CDR3 nucleotides: TGTGCCAGCAGCTTCCCCACAGGGGCCATTTCTGGGGCCAACGTCCTGACTTTC.

This clone has only one observation. The genes are TRBV5-6 and TRBJ2-2; unclear D gene. The CDR3 spans 11 residues. Germline V gives CDR1 SGHDT, CDR2 YYEEEE. V was clipped by 4 bases and J by 6 bases, with 4 bases between them. CDR3 DNA sequence: TGTGCCAGCAGCCATCCCGGGGAGCTGTTTTTT. Translated: CASSHPGELFF.

The chain combines TRBV6-6 with TRBJ1-2; tentatively, D is TRBD1 (5 bases). The germline V gene encodes CDR1 MNHNY and CDR2 SVGAGI (reference sequence). CDR3 length: 13 amino acids. V was clipped by 8 bases and J by 3 bases, with 13 bases between them. The DNA for the CDR3 is TGTGCCAGCGATTTTCTGGGGGACTATGGCTACACCTTC. Encoded protein: CASDFLGDYGYTF.

V and J are TRBV30 and TRBJ1-1, with a weak D call TRBD1 (5 bases). This CDR3 region has 14 residues. Germline CDR1 and CDR2: GTSNPN and SVGIG (reference sequence). V was pared by 2 bases and J by 2 bases, with 12 bases between. CDR3 loop: CAWSTGPRNTEAFF. The CDR3, as DNA: TGTGCCTGGAGTACGGGGCCCCGCAACACTGAAGCTTTCTTT.

V usage is TRBV7-2 and J usage is TRBJ2-1; 8 nucleotides match TRBD2. V gave up 1 base and J gave up 2 bases; unmatched junction bases: 1. The CDR3 consists of 15 residues. Germline loops: CDR1 SGHTA, CDR2 FQGNSA. The CDR3 reads CASSLVRGAYNEQFF. CDR3 bases: TGTGCCAGCAGCTTAGTGCGGGGGGCCTACAATGAGCAGTTCTTC.

The rearrangement links TRBV10-2 to TRBJ2-1; possibly TRBD1 for D (6 bases). Germline CDR1 and CDR2: WSHSY and SAAADI. V was cut by 4 bases and J by 7 bases, with 14 bases left in between. The CDR3 spans 14 residues. The CDR3 coding sequence is TGCGCCAGCAGTGTACAGGGAGCGAGGAATGAGCAGTTCTTC. It translates to CASSVQGARNEQFF.

The chain is built from TRBV30 and TRBJ2-1, with TRBD2 matching over 15 bases. The CDR3 runs 17 residues. Trimming took 5 bases from V and 2 from J; bases not matched to a gene: 7. Germline CDR1 is GTSNPN and CDR2 is SVGIG (reference sequence). The CDR3 bases are TGTGCCTGGCGGACTAGCGGGGGGGCAATTCCCTACAATGAGCAGTTCTTC. It encodes CAWRTSGGAIPYNEQFF.

The rearrangement uses TRBV28 and TRBJ2-5, with 7 bases matching TRBD2. The germline gives CDR1 MDHEN, CDR2 SYDVKM. The CDR3 has 14 amino acids. V dropped 6 bases and J dropped 0; count of bases not matched to a gene: 4. As DNA, the CDR3 is TGTGCCAGCAGCCGGGACTACAACCAAGAGACCCAGTACTTC. Its protein product is CASSRDYNQETQYF.

The V call is TRBV13, the J call TRBJ2-2; D uncertain. CDR1 PRHDT and CDR2 FYEKMQ come from the germline V gene (reference sequence). With 0 bases removed from V and 5 bases from J, the gap between germline ends came to 4 bases. CDR3 length equals 13 residues. The CDR3, as DNA: TGTGCCAGCAGCTTAGGGAGTACCGGGGAGCTGTTTTTT. Its translation is CASSLGSTGELFF.

A single count supports this clone. This sequence joins TRBV4-2 and TRBJ2-7, with TRBD2 as a possible D gene (5 bases). This CDR3 region has 15 residues. Looked up from germline, CDR1 is LGHNA and CDR2 is YNFKEQ. The V gene lost 0 bases and the J gene lost 3 bases, with 12 bases spanning the gap. CDR3 region: CASSQDGGSFYEQYF. CDR3 sequence (DNA): TGTGCCAGCAGCCAAGATGGAGGCAGCTTCTACGAGCAGTACTTC.

J is TRBJ1-6 and V is TRBV9; 9 bases match TRBD1. J lost 2 bases, V lost 3 bases, and 3 bases had no gene match. This CDR3 region has 16 residues. Germline CDR1 and CDR2: SGDLS and YYNGEE. CDR3 residues: CASSGGTGTYNSPLHF. CDR3 sequence (DNA): TGTGCCAGCAGCGGGGGGACAGGGACCTATAATTCACCCCTCCACTTT.

V gene TRBV24-1 combines with J gene TRBJ2-7, with D unclear. Trimming took 12 bases from V and 3 from J, leaving 11 bases between them. The CDR3 is 11 amino acids. Germline-derived CDR1 and CDR2 are KGHDR and SFDVKD. As DNA, the CDR3 is TGTGCCGCACACCGTTGCTACGAGCAGTACTTC. This translates into CAAHRCYEQYF.

V usage is TRBV5-6 and J usage is TRBJ1-2; a weak D match, TRBD1 (5 bases). CDR1 and CDR2 from the germline V gene are SGHDT and YYEEEE. CDR3 length: 14 residues. Deletions cut 4 bases from V and 3 bases from J, with 13 bases between. As DNA, the CDR3 is TGTGCCAGCAGCCGGGTAAAGACAGACTATGGCTACACCTTC. As protein: CASSRVKTDYGYTF.

With regard to this clone: This sample includes further DNA sequences coding for the same CDR3. The V call is TRBV7-2, the J call TRBJ2-3; D is perhaps TRBD2 (6 bases). V lost 0 bases, J lost 0 bases, and 7 bases lay in between. The CDR3 has 15 amino acids. From germline, CDR1 is SGHTA and CDR2 FQGNSA. CDR3 in amino acids: CASSLAGGSTDTQYF. As DNA, the CDR3 is TGTGCCAGCAGCTTAGCGGGAGGTAGCACAGATACGCAGTATTTT. The full variable domain, with the rest looked up from reference TRBV7-2 and TRBJ2-3, is GAGVSQSPSNKVTEKGKDVELRCDPISGHTALYWYRQSLGQGLEFLIYFQGNSAPDKSGLPSDRFSAERTGGSVSTLTIQRTQQEDSAVYLCASSLAGGSTDTQYFGPGTRLTVL.

The rearrangement uses TRBV5-6 and TRBJ2-7, with D hard to call. Germline V gives CDR1 SGHDT, CDR2 YYEEEE. Trimming stripped 0 bases from V and 4 bases from J, with 5 bases between. The CDR3 spans 12 residues. DNA of the CDR3: TGTGCCAGCAGCTTGGGGGCTTACGAGCAGTACTTC. Translation gives CASSLGAYEQYF.